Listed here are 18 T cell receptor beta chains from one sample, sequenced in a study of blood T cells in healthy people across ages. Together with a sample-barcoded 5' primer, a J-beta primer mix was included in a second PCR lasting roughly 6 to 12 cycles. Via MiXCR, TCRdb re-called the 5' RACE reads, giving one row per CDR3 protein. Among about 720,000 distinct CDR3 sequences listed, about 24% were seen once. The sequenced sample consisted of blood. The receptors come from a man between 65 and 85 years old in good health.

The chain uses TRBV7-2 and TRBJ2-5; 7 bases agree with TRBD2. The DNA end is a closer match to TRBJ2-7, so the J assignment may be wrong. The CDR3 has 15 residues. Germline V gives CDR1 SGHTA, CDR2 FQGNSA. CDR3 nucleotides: TGTGCCAGCAGCTTAGCCGGGGGGAGATGGTACGAGCAGTACTTC. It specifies CASSLAGGRWYEQYF.

The CDR3 nucleotides read TGTGCCAGCACGACCGGACTAGCAGGCGTGGCCCAGTACTTC. Its protein is CASTTGLAGVAQYF. This sequence joins TRBV5-6 and TRBJ2-5, with 8 bases matching TRBD2. V dropped 6 bases and J dropped 9; count of bases not matched to a gene: 13. Germline lookup yields CDR1 SGHDT and CDR2 YYEEEE. The CDR3 has 14 residues.

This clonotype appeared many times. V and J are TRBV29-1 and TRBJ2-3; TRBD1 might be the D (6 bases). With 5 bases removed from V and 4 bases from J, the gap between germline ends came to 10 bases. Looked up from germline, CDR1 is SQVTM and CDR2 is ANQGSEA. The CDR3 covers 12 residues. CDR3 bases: TGCAGCGTTCTGAAGGGGGCAGATACGCAGTATTTT. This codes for CSVLKGADTQYF.

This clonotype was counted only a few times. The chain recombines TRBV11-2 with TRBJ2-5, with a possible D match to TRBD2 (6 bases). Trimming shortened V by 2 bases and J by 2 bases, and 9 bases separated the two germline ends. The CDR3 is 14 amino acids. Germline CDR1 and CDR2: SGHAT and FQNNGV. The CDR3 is CASSLSSGQETQYF. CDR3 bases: TGTGCCAGCAGCTTAAGCAGCGGGCAAGAGACCCAGTACTTC.

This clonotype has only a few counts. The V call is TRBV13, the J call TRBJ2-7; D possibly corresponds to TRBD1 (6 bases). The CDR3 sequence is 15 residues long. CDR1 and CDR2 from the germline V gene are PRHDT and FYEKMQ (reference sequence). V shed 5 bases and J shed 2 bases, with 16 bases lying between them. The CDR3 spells CASSVQRGSPYEQYF. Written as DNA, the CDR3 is TGTGCCAGCAGCGTACAGAGGGGGAGCCCCTACGAGCAGTACTTC.

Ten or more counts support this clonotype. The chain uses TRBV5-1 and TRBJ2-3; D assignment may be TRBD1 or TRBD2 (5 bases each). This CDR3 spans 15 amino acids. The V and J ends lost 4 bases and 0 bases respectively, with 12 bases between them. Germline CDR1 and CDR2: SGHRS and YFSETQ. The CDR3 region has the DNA TGCGCCAGCAGCCTGGGGGTGGGAAGCACAGATACGCAGTATTTT. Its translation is CASSLGVGSTDTQYF.

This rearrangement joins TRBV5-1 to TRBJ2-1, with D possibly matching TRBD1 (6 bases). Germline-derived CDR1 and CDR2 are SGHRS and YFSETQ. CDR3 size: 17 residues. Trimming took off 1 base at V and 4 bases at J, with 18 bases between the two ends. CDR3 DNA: TGCGCCAGCAGCTTGAGGGCCACGTTGGGGGCTTACAATGAGCAGTTCTTC. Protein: CASSLRATLGAYNEQFF.

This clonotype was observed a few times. The CDR3: CASSLGLAGTRSSTDTQYF. CDR3 bases: TGCGCCAGCAGCTTGGGACTAGCGGGCACTCGTTCATCCACAGATACGCAGTATTTT. The chain couples TRBV5-1 to TRBJ2-3; 10 nucleotides line up with TRBD2. V shed 0 bases and J 2 bases; nucleotides not matched to a gene: 12. Germline CDR1 is SGHRS and CDR2 is YFSETQ. There are 19 residues in the CDR3.

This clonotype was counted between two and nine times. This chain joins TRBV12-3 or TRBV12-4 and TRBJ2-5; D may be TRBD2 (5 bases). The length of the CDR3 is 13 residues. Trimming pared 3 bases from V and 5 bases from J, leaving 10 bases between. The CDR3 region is CASSLPPGETQYF. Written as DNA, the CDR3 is TGTGCCAGCAGTTTGCCCCCGGGGGAGACCCAGTACTTC.

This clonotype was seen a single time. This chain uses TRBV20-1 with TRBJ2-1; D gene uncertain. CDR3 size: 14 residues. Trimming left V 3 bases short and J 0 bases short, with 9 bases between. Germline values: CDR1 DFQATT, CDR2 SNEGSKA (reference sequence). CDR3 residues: CSARVRVSYNEQFF. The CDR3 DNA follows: TGCAGTGCTAGGGTCAGAGTCTCCTACAATGAGCAGTTCTTC.

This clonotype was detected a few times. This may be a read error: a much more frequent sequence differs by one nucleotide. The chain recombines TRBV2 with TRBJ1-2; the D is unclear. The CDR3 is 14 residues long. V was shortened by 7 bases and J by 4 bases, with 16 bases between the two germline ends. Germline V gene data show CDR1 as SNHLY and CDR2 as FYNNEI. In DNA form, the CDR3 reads TGTGCCAGCAACCCCGTATTTACAAGCTATGGCTACACCTTC. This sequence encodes CASNPVFTSYGYTF.

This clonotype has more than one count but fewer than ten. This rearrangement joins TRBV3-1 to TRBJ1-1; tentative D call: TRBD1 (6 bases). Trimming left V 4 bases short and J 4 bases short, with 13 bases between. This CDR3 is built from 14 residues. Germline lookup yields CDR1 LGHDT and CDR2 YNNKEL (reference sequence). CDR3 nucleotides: TGTGCCAGCAGCCGCAAGCCGACAGGCACTGAAGCTTTCTTT. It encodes CASSRKPTGTEAFF.

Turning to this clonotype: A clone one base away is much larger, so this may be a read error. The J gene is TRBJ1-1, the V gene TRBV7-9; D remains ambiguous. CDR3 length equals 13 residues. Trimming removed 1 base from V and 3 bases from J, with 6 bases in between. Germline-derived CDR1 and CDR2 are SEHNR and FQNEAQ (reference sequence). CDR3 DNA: TGTGCCAGCAGCTTAGACTGGGACACTGAAGCTTTCTTT. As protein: CASSLDWDTEAFF.

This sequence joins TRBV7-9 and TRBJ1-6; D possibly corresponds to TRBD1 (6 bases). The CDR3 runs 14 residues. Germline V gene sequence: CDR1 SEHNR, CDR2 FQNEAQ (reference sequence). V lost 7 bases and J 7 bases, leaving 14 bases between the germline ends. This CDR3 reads CASNTGTSNSPLHF. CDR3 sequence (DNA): TGTGCCAGCAATACCGGGACATCAAATTCACCCCTCCACTTT.

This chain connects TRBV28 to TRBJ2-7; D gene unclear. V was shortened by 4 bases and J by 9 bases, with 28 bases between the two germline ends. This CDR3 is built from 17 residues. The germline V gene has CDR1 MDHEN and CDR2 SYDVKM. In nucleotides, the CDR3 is TGTGCCAGCAGTTCATATCAAAACCCTTCCAGGTCAAAAGGGCAGTACTTC. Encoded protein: CASSSYQNPSRSKGQYF.

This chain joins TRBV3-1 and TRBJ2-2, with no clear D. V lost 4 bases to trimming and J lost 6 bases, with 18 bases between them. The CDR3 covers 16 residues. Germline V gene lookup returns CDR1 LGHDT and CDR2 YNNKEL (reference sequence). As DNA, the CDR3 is TGTGCCAGCAGCCCTTCGTCCCTATCCGGCTCCGGGGAGCTGTTTTTT. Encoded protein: CASSPSSLSGSGELFF.

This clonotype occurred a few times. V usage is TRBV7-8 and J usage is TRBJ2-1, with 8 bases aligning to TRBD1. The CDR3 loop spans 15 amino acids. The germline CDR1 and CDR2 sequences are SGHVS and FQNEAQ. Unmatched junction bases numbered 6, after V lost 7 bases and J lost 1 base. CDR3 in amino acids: CASNTRQGSYNEQFF. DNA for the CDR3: TGTGCCAGCAACACTAGACAGGGGTCCTACAATGAGCAGTTCTTC.

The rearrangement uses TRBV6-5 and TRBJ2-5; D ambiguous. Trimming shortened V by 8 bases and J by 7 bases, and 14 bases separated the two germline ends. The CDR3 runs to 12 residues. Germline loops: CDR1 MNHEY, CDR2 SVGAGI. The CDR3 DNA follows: TGTGCCAGCGGGTTAGCTCGTGGGACCCAGTACTTC. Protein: CASGLARGTQYF.